One and the same sample provided the 8 T cell receptor beta chains below, sequenced in a study of T cells in Graves' hyperthyroidism and ophthalmopathy. What was amplified from RNA transcripts were TCR beta CDR3 regions. The HTBI primer set drove a first-round RT-PCR of the TCR CDR3. Using its own MiXCR run on the multiplex PCR reads, TCRdb lists one record per CDR3 protein. The repertoire holds 470,000 or so distinct CDR3 sequences, with more than 20% as singletons. Material: blood. These receptors originate from a man aged 18 to 30 with Graves' hyperthyroidism.

This chain uses TRBV12-3 or TRBV12-4 with TRBJ1-6; D uncertain. The CDR3 covers 12 residues. Trimming took 6 bases from V and 10 from J, leaving 10 bases between them. The CDR3 nucleotides are TGTGCCAGCAGGGAAGGAGGATCACCCCTCCACTTT. Translated, it gives CASREGGSPLHF.

This clonotype was detected many times. The rearrangement links TRBV27 to TRBJ1-3; D perhaps matches TRBD1 (6 bases). The germline gives CDR1 MNHEY, CDR2 SMNVEV (reference sequence). Deletions cut 6 bases from V and 2 bases from J, with 17 bases between. The CDR3 runs to 16 residues. CDR3 region: CASRSQREGAGNTIYF. DNA of the CDR3: TGTGCCAGCAGGTCTCAGAGGGAGGGGGCTGGAAACACCATATATTTT.

This clonotype was observed at least ten times. The rearrangement joins TRBV14 to TRBJ1-3; no clear D. The CDR3 has 12 residues. The germline V gene encodes CDR1 SGHDN and CDR2 FVKESK. V lost 2 bases to trimming and J lost 7 bases, with 6 bases between them. The CDR3 reads CASSQIGNTIYF. CDR3 sequence (DNA): TGTGCCAGCAGCCAAATTGGGAACACCATATATTTT.

This clonotype was seen many times. The gene calls are TRBV27 and TRBJ2-7, with D possibly matching TRBD1 (6 bases). With 3 bases removed from V and 2 bases from J, the gap between germline ends came to 11 bases. The CDR3 loop spans 14 amino acids. Germline V gene lookup returns CDR1 MNHEY and CDR2 SMNVEV (reference sequence). The CDR3 region is CASSFRGSTYEQYF. CDR3 in DNA: TGTGCCAGCAGTTTCAGGGGTAGCACCTACGAGCAGTACTTC.

The chain recombines TRBV5-1 with TRBJ1-1; the D gene is possibly TRBD1 (6 bases). The CDR3 length is 15 residues. Germline CDR1 reads SGHRS; CDR2 reads YFSETQ. V was trimmed by 1 base and J by 1 base, leaving 11 bases between them. The CDR3 loop reads CASSLTGQKNTEAFF. In nucleotides, the CDR3 is TGCGCCAGCAGCTTGACAGGGCAAAAGAACACTGAAGCTTTCTTT.

The chain recombines TRBV18 with TRBJ1-1, with D unresolved. This CDR3 comprises 18 residues. Germline CDR1 reads KGHSH; CDR2 reads LQKENI. The germline V and J ends were trimmed by 0 bases and 2 bases, with 19 bases remaining between them. CDR3 protein: CASSPPPSLARLNTEAFF. CDR3 DNA sequence: TGTGCCAGCTCACCACCACCGTCTCTCGCCCGCCTTAACACTGAAGCTTTCTTT.

This clonotype occurred a few times. The genes are TRBV9 and TRBJ2-5; D tentatively fits TRBD1 or TRBD2 (5 bases each). Trimming removed 2 bases from V and 2 bases from J, with 10 bases in between. Germline loops: CDR1 SGDLS, CDR2 YYNGEE. CDR3 length: 14 residues. The CDR3 here is CASSVGDGQETQYF. As DNA, the CDR3 is TGTGCCAGCAGCGTTGGGGACGGGCAAGAGACCCAGTACTTC.

The chain carries TRBV27 and TRBJ1-1, with D unclear. V was trimmed by 2 bases and J by 3 bases, leaving 10 bases between them. The CDR3 has 14 residues. CDR1 and CDR2 from the germline V gene are MNHEY and SMNVEV (reference sequence). The CDR3 DNA reads as TGTGCCAGCAGTTTAACGGGATTTGACACTGAAGCTTTCTTT. Amino acids: CASSLTGFDTEAFF.